This TCR beta chain was sequenced in a study of regulatory T cells in long-lasting Graves disease (dated by TCRdb to the early 2020s). About the study as a whole: Patients with newly diagnosed Graves' disease had been on antithyroid drugs for under 3 months. Persistent Graves' disease patients were compared with newly diagnosed Graves' disease patients by peripheral blood TCR sequencing and RNA sequencing. The study was conducted in China and was registered as a clinical trial. A total of roughly 35 samples underwent TCR sequencing: some 13 from persistent and approximately 20 from newly diagnosed Graves' disease patients.

The CDR3 goes from the cysteine to the phenylalanine over 15 residues. The kept DNA is CDR3 alone, 45 bases in frame from the first base. From V the trimming removes 1 base and from J it removes 3 bases, while the gene matches leave 4 bases of the junction unaccounted for. The CDR1 and CDR2 encoded by the germline V gene are MNHNS and SASEGT. General findings and caveats noted by the study authors: The study examined only peripheral blood because the primary lesion, thyroid tissue, could not be accessed. Sequencing and analysis were limited to the TCR beta chain. Persistent Graves' disease patients showed lower TCR Shannon entropy and fewer highly expanded clones than newly diagnosed patients, suggesting clonal expansion. Preferential use of TRBV28, TRBJ1-2 and TRBJ2-5 was observed in persistent disease, whereas TRBV20-1 and TRBJ2-1 were favored in newly diagnosed disease. The authors acknowledged the small sample size as a limitation that may reduce accuracy. Persistent patients shared more public clonotypes among themselves (around 2,800) than newly diagnosed patients did (more than 950).

As regards this clonotype: It has no known antigen specificity. No per-base quality is available; no much larger clone lies one base away.

Library prep was done by multiplex PCR. Sequencing was carried out with an Illumina HiSeq 4000. TCR beta libraries were built with iRepertoire HTBI primers and Arm-PCR amplification of CDR3 regions. PCR products were gel purified before sequencing. The source study handled its data this way. Across samples, 60 to 75 TRBV and approximately 15 TRBJ segments were identified and used for gene usage analysis of CDR3 amino acid clonotypes. Filtered high-quality paired reads were merged into contigs using COPE and FqMerger. BLAST was used to align contigs to IMGT TRBV, TRBD and TRBJ reference genes, with CDR3 defined following IMGT. Highly expanded clones were defined as clonotypes with a frequency above 0.1%. Repertoire diversity was measured by Shannon entropy, and V-J evenness by the Gini coefficient. Public clonotypes were defined as clonotypes shared by more than one individual. The public reads were reprocessed in TCRdb via fastp at Q25 and MiXCR, keeping in-frame beta chains. Here each entry gathers all rows of one CDR3 protein and keeps the most common genes and DNA. The V and J calls here are based on TCRdb, not the publication. The sample includes hundreds of thousands of distinct CDR3 sequences, with roughly 15% observed a single time. The ten largest make up approximately 20% of the sample.

In light of the paper, this sample's time point label describes: newly diagnosed GD, antithyroid drugs for less than 3 months. For both TCR sequencing and RNA sequencing, RNA was extracted from PBMCs using TRIzol. The diagnosis of Graves' disease followed American Thyroid Association guidelines. Patients were recruited from an endocrinology department in Xi'an, China. Each patient gave about 9.1 milliliters of peripheral blood, collected in an EDTA anticoagulant tube. PBMCs were isolated by Ficoll Paque Plus density gradient separation without further T cell sorting. RNA quality was checked with an Agilent 2100 Bioanalyzer and agarose gel, and concentration with a NanoDrop 2000. The sample was also reused in another study, on T cells in Graves' hyperthyroidism and ophthalmopathy. Looking at the second paper: A patient counted as having stable Graves' hyperthyroidism if no progression to ophthalmopathy occurred over 18 months of follow-up. Hyperthyroidism patients were aged 18 to 65 years and newly diagnosed, with disease duration of less than 2 months. Exclusion was applied to patients with uncontrolled infections, other autoimmune diseases, pregnancy or lactation. Diagnoses relied on clinical symptoms, serum thyroxine and TRAb, thyroid ultrasound and orbital computed tomography. For the first round of RT-PCR on the TCR CDR3, the HTBI primer set was used together with the Qiagen OneStep RT-PCR kit. Most expanded thyroid clonotypes (frequency above 0.001) were also detected in blood, suggesting blood repertoires may reflect thyroid immune responses. In cross-validation, a model built on a 13 V-J signature told ophthalmopathy apart from stable hyperthyroidism with 85% to 90% sensitivity and about 81% specificity, and in testing the same model reached 80%/75%. In validation, the model predicted progression to ophthalmopathy with approximately 69% sensitivity and roughly 72% specificity, a median of about 6 months before onset. A discovery cohort of around 98 patients, 43 with Graves' ophthalmopathy and fewer than 65 with stable Graves' hyperthyroidism, was used to find distinguishing TCR V-J signatures. Prospective prediction of ophthalmopathy was tested in an independent validation cohort consisting of 18 hyperthyroidism patients and some 17 patients who later progressed to ophthalmopathy. The 100 discovery patients were divided at random into training and test sets in a 7:3 ratio. The study also compared thyroid tissue and blood T-cell repertoires from a handful of Graves' hyperthyroidism patients. After blood sampling, hyperthyroidism patients were treated with methimazole at a starting dose of 30 mg daily, and ophthalmopathy patients were treated with high-dose intravenous methylprednisolone. The libraries were constructed in a second round of multiplex PCR and then size-selected and purified. Paired-end sequencing of the libraries was performed with 100 bp reads on an Illumina HiSeq2000. Raw data were processed with SOAPnuke, discarding reads with adapters, uncalled bases, mean Phred below 15, or no exact constant-primer or identifier match. High-quality paired reads were merged using COPE v1.2.5, and each unique nucleotide sequence was defined as a clonotype. Clonotypes were aligned to IMGT TRBV, TRBD and TRBJ reference segments using MiTCR v1.1. Analysis was restricted to V-J combinations with a frequency above 0.0001, which covered 98% to 99.2% of repertoires. A TCS score was defined as the ratio of F50 (clonal expansion) to E x V (chaos), with BLOSUM62-based TCRdist applied between CDR3 peptides within each V-J. Welch's t-statistics and random forest reduced 514 V-J features to 13, which were used in a naive Bayes classifier (R e1071). No statistical method was used to fix the sample size in advance, and group allocation was not hidden from the investigators. The paper reports TCR Vbeta CDR3 sequencing of roughly 140 peripheral blood samples: some 41 ophthalmopathy, fewer than 80 hyperthyroidism and around 17 progressor patients.

This chain is built from TRBV6-1 and TRBJ2-3, and TRBD1 matches 7 of the central bases. Sequenced material: peripheral blood mononuclear cells (PBMCs), taken at new diagnosis, from a patient treated with antithyroid drugs. The sequence derives from a woman aged 25 to 45 with Graves disease. Donor details come from another sample of the same person, matched by shared clones. The DNA is as follows: TGTGCCAGCAGTGAAGTCTGGACAGGAACAGATACGCAGTATTTT. The encoded protein is CASSEVWTGTDTQYF.